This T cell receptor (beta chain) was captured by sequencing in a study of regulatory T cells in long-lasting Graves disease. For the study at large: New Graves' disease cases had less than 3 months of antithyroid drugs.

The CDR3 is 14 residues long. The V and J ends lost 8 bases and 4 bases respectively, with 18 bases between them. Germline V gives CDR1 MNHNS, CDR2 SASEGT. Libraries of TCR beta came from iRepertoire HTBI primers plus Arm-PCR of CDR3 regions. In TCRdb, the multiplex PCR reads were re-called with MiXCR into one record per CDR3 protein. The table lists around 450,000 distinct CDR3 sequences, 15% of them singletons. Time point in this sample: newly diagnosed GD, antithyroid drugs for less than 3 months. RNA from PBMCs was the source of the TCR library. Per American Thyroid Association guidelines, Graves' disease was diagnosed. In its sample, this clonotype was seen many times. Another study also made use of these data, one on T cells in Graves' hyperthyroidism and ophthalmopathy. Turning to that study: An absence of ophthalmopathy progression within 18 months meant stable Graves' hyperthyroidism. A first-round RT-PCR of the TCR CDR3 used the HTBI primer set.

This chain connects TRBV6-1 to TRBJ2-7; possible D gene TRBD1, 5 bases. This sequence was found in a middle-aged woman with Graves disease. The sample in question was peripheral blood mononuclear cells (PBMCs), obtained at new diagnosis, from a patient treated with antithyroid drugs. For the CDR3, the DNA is TGTGCCAGCTTGGGCAGGGAAAGCTCTTACGAGCAGTACTTC. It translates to CASLGRESSYEQYF.